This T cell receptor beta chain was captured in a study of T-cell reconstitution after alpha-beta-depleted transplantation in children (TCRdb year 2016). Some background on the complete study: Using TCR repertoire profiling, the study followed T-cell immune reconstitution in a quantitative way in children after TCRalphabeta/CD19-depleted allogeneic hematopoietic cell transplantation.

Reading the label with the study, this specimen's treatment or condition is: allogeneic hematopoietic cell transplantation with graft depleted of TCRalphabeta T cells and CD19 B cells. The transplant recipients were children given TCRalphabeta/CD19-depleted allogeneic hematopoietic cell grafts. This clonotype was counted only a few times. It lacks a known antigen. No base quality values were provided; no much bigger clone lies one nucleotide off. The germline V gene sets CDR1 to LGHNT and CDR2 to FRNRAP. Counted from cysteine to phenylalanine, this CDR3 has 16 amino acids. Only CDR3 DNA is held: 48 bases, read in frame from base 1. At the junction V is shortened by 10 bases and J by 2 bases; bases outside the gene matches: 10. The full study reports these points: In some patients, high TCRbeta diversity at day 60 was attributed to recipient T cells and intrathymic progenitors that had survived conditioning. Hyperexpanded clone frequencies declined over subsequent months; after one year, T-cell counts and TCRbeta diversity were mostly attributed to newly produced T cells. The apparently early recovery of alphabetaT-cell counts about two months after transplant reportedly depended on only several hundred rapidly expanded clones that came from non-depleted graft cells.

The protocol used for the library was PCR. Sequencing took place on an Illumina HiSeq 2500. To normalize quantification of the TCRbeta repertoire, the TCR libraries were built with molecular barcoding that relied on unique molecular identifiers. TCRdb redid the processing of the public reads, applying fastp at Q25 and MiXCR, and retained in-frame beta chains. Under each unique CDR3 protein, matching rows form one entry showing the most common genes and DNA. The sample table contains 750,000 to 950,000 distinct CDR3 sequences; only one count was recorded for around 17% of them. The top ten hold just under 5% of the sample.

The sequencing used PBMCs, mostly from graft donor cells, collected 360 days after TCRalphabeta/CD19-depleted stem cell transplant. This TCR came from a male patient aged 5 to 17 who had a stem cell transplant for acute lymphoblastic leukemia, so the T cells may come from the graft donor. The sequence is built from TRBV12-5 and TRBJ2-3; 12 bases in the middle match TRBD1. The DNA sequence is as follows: TGTGCTACCAGGGACAGGGGGCCCATCTACACAGATACGCAGTATTTT. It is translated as CATRDRGPIYTDTQYF.